The clone carrying this T cell receptor (beta chain) was seen just once. Its antigen remains unknown. This CDR3 is built from 13 residues. Trimming stripped 1 base from V and 6 bases from J, with 10 bases between. Germline V gene lookup returns CDR1 SEHNR and CDR2 FQNEAQ (reference sequence). The data were taken from a study of early stage breast cancer tumors. Study summary: The ER+/PR+/HER2- tumors included roughly eight ductal and four lobular carcinomas.

Clones were read by immunoSEQ multiplex PCR, and TCRdb kept only the in-frame ones, dropping some. Of around 13,000 clones listed, roughly three quarters were seen once; the top ten hold 6% to 9.5%. Study outcomes and limitations: In about 90% of the 16 patients, blood comparison separated tumor from normal breast.

Sampling of the adjacent normal breast tissue occurred roughly 1.8-4 cm from the tumor. The chain joins TRBV7-9 to TRBJ2-7, with D perhaps TRBD1 (5 bases). The receptor's source is a person aged 45 to 59 with breast cancer. The sample comprised normal breast tissue next to the tumor. The chain's CDR3 is CASSLEGRGEQYF. The CDR3 region has the DNA TGTGCCAGCAGCTTAGAAGGTAGGGGCGAGCAGTACTTC.